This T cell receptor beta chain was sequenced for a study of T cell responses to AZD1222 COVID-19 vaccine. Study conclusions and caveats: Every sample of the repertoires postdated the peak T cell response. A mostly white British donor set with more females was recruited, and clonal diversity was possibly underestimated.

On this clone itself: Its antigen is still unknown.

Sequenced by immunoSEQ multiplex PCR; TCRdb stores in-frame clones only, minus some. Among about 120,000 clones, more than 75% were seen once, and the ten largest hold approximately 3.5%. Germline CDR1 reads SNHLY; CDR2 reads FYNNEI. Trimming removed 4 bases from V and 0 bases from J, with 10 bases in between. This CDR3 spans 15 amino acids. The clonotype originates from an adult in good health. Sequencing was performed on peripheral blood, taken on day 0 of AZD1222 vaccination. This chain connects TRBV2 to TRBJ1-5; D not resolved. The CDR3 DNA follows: TGTGCCAGCAGTGCTACTGGGTATAGCAATCAGCCCCAGCATTTT. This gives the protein CASSATGYSNQPQHF.